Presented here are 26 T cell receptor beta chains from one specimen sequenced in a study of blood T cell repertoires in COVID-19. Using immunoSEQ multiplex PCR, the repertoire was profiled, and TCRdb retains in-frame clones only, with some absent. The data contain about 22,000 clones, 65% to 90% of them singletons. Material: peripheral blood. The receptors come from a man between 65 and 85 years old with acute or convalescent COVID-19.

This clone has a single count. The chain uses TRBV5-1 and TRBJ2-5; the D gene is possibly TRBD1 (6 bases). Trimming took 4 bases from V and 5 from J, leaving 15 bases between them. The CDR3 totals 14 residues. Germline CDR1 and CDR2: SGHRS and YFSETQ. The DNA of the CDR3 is TGCGCCAGCAGCGACGTACAGGGCCCCGAGACCCAGTACTTC. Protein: CASSDVQGPETQYF.

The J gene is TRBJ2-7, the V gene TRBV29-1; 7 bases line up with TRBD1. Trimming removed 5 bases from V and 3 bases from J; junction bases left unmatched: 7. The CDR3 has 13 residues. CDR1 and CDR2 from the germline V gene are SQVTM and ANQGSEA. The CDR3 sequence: CSVRDSNLYEQYF. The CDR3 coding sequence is TGCAGCGTTCGGGACAGTAACCTCTACGAGCAGTACTTC.

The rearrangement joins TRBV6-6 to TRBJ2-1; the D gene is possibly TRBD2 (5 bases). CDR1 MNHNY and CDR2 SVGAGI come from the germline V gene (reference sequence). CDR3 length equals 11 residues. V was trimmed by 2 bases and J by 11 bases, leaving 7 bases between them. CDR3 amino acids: CASSYRGKQFF. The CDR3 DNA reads TGTGCCAGCAGTTACCGGGGAAAGCAGTTCTTC.

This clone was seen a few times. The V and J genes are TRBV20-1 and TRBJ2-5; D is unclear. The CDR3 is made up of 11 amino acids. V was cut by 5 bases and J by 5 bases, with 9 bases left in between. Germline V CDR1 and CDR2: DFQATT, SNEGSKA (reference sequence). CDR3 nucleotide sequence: TGCAGTGCTGTCCCGGAGGAGACCCAGTACTTC. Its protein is CSAVPEETQYF.

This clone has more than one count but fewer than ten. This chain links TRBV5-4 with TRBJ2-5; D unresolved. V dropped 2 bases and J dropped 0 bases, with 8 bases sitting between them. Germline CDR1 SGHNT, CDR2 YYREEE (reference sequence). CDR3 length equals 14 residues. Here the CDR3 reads CASSFVADQETQYF. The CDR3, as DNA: TGTGCCAGCAGCTTTGTGGCGGACCAAGAGACCCAGTACTTC.

For the CDR3, the DNA is TGCAGCGTGGAGGGACAGGGGGCCTACGAGCAGTACTTC. Translating it yields CSVEGQGAYEQYF. The gene calls are TRBV29-1 and TRBJ2-7; the match to TRBD1 covers 11 bases. This CDR3 has 13 residues. The V gene's germline CDR1 is SQVTM and CDR2 ANQGSEA. The ends lost 6 bases at V and 2 bases at J; junction bases unmatched: 3.

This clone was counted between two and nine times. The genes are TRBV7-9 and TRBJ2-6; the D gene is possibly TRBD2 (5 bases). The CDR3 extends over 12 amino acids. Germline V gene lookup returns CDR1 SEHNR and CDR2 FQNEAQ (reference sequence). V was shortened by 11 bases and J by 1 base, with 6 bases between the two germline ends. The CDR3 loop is CAPGSGANVLTF. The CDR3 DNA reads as TGTGCCCCGGGGTCTGGGGCCAACGTCCTGACTTTC.

The CDR3 DNA reads as TGTGCCAGCAGTCCGCAGACAGGGTGGAATCAGCCCCAGCATTTT. Translation: CASSPQTGWNQPQHF. V and J are TRBV28 and TRBJ1-5; 7 bases align to TRBD1. This CDR3 region has 15 residues. Germline CDR1 reads MDHEN; CDR2 reads SYDVKM. The V segment lost 5 bases and the J segment 4 bases; nucleotides outside the gene matches: 8.

The CDR3 DNA sequence: TGTGCCAGCGGCGGGAACACTGAAGCTTTCTTT. It yields the protein CASGGNTEAFF. The chain uses TRBV27 and TRBJ1-1; D unclear. Trimming left V 8 bases short and J 1 base short, with 5 bases between. Germline V gene lookup returns CDR1 MNHEY and CDR2 SMNVEV (reference sequence). The CDR3 is 11 amino acids.

DNA of the CDR3: TGTGCTAGTGGTCCAGGGACAGGGAGGATTGACACCATATATTTT. It codes for CASGPGTGRIDTIYF. This rearrangement joins TRBV12-5 to TRBJ1-3; 9 positions agree with TRBD1. The CDR3 is 15 residues long. J gave up 8 bases and V 5 bases, and 10 bases lay outside the gene matches. The germline V gene has CDR1 LGHNT and CDR2 FRNRAP.

This CDR3 reads CASRSSAGGTDTQYF. The DNA of the CDR3 is TGTGCAAGTCGCTCCTCAGCGGGAGGAACAGATACGCAGTATTTT. The J gene is TRBJ2-3, the V gene TRBV12-2; the table calls TRBD2, which could not be checked here. TRBV12-2 is recorded as a pseudogene. The CDR3 extends over 15 amino acids.

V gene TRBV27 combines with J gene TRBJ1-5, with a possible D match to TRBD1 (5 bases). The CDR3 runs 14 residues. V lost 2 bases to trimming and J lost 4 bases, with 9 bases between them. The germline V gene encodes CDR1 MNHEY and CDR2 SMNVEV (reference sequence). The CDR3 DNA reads TGTGCCAGCAGTTTAATTGCAGGGAATCAGCCCCAGCATTTT. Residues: CASSLIAGNQPQHF.

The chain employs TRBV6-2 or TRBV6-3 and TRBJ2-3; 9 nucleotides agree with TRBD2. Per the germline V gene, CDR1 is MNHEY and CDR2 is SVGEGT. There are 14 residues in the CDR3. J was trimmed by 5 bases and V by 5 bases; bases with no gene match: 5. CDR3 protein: CASSASGNRDTQYF. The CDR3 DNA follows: TGTGCCAGCAGTGCTAGCGGGAATAGAGATACGCAGTATTTT.

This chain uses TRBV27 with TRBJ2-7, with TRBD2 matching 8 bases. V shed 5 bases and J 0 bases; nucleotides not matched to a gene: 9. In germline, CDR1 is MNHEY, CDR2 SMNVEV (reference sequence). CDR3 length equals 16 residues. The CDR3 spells CASSRRTSGYSYEQYF. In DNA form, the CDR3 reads TGTGCCAGCAGTCGCAGAACTAGCGGATACTCCTACGAGCAGTACTTC.

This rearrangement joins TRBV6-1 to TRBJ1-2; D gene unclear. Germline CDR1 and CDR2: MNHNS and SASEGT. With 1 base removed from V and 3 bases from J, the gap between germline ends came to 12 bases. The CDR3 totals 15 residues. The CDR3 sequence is CASSEGAGSYYGYTF. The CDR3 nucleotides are TGTGCCAGCAGTGAAGGGGCAGGAAGTTACTATGGCTACACCTTC.

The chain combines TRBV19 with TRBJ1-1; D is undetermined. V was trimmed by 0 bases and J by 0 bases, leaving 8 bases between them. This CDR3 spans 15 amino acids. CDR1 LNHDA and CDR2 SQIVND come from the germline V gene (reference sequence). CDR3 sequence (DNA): TGTGCCAGTAGTATAGATGAGGGTTTGAACACTGAAGCTTTCTTT. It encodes CASSIDEGLNTEAFF.

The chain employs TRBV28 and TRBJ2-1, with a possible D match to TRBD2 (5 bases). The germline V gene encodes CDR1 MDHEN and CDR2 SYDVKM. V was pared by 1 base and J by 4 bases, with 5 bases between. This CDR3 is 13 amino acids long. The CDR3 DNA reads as TGTGCCAGCAGTTTATCGGGGTACAATGAGCAGTTCTTC. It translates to CASSLSGYNEQFF. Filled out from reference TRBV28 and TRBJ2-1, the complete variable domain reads DVKVTQSSRYLVKRTGEKVFLECVQDMDHENMFWYRQDPGLGLRLIYFSYDVKMKEKGDIPEGYSVSREKKERFSLILESASTNQTSMYLCASSLSGYNEQFFGPGTRLTVL.

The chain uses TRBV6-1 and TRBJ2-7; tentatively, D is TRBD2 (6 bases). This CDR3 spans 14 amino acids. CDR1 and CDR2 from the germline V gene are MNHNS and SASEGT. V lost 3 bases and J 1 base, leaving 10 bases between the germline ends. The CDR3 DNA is TGTGCCAGCAGTGACCCGGGACTTTCCTACGAGCAGTACTTC. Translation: CASSDPGLSYEQYF.

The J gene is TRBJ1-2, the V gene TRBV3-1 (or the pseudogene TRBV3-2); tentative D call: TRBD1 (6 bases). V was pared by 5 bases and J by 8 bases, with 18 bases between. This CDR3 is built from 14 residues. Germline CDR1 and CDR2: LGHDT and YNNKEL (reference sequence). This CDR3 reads CASSIGQSEIGYTF. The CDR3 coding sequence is TGTGCCAGCAGCATCGGACAGTCCGAGATCGGCTACACCTTC.

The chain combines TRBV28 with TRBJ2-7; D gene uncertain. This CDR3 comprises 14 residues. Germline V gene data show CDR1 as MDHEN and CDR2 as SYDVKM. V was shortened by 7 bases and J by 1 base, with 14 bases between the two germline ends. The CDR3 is CASTPREESYEQYF. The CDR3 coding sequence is TGTGCCAGCACCCCCCGCGAGGAATCCTACGAGCAGTACTTC.

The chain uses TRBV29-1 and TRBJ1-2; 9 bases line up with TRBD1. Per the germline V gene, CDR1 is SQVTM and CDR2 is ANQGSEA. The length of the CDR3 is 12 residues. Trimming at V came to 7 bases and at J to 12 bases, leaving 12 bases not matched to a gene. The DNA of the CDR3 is TGCAGCGCTAGCACAGGGGGCGCGATCCACACCTTC. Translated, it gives CSASTGGAIHTF.

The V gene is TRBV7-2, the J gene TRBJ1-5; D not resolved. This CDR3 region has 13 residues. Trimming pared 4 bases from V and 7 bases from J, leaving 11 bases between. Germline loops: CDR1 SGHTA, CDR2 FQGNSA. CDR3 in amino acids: CASSSEGRQPQHF. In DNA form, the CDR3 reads TGTGCCAGCAGCTCAGAGGGTCGCCAGCCCCAGCATTTT. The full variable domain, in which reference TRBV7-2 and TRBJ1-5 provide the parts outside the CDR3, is GAGVSQSPSNKVTEKGKDVELRCDPISGHTALYWYRQSLGQGLEFLIYFQGNSAPDKSGLPSDRFSAERTGGSVSTLTIQRTQQEDSAVYLCASSSEGRQPQHFGDGTRLSIL.

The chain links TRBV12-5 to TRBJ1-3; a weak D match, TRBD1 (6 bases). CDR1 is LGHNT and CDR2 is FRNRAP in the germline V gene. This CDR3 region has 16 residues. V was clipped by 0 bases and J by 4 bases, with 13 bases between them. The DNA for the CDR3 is TGTGCTAGTGGTTTGGTTTCGGGACATGAAGGAAACACCATATATTTT. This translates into CASGLVSGHEGNTIYF.

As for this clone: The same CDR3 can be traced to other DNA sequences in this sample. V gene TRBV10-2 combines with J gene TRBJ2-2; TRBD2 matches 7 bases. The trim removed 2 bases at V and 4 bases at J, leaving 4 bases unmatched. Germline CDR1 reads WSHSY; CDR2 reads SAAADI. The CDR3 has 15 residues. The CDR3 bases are TGCGCCAGCAGTGAGGGGGGAGGGGCCACCGGGGAGCTGTTTTTT. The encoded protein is CASSEGGGATGELFF.

CDR3 in DNA: TGTGCCACCAGCCGTAGCGGGAGTGCGGAGACCCAGTACTTC. Encoded protein: CATSRSGSAETQYF. V gene TRBV15 combines with J gene TRBJ2-5; 9 bases are shared with TRBD2. CDR1 is LNHNV, CDR2 YYDKDF, per germline (reference sequence). The V gene end was trimmed by 5 bases and the J gene end by 5 bases; junction bases not matched to a gene: 6. CDR3 size: 14 residues. The complete variable domain, with remaining parts taken from reference TRBV15 and TRBJ2-5, reads DAMVIQNPRYQVTQFGKPVTLSCSQTLNHNVMYWYQQKSSQAPKLLFHYYDKDFNNEADTPDNFQSRRPNTSFCFLDIRSPGLGDTAMYLCATSRSGSAETQYFGPGTRLLVL.

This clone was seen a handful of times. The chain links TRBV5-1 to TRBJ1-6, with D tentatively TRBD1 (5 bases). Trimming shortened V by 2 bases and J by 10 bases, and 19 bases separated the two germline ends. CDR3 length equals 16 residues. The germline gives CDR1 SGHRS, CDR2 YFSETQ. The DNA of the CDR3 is TGCGCCAGCAGCTTCAATGGACAAGGGGATGAATCACCCCTCCACTTT. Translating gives CASSFNGQGDESPLHF.